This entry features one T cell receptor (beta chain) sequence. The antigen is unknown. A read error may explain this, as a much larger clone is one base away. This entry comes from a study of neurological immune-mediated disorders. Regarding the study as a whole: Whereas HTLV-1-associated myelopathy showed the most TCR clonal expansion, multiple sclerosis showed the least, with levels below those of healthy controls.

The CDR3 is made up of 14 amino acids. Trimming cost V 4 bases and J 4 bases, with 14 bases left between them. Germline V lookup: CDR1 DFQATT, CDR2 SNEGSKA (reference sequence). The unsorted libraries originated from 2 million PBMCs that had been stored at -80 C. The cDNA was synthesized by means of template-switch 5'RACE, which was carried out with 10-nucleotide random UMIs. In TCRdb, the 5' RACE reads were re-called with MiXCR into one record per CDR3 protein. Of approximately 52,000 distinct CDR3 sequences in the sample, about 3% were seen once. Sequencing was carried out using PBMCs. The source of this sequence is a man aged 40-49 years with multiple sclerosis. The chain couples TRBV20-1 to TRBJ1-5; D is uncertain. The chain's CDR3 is CSAKSGNLNQPQHF. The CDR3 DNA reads TGCAGTGCTAAGTCGGGAAACCTGAATCAGCCCCAGCATTTT.